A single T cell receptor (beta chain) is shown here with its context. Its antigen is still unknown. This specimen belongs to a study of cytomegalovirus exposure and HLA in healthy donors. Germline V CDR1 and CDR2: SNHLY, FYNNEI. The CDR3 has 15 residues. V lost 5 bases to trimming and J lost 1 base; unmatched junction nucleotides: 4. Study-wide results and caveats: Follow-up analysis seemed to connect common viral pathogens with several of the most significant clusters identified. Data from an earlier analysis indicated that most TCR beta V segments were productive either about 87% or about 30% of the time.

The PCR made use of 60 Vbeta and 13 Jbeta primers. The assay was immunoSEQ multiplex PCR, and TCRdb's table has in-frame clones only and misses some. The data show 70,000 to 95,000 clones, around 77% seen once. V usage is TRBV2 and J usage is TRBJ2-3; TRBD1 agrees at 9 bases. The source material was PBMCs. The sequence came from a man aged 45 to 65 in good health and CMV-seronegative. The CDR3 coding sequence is TGTGCCAGCAGTCTGAGGGACAGGGGCACAGATACGCAGTATTTT. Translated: CASSLRDRGTDTQYF.